Listed below are T cell receptor beta chains from one sample, sequenced in a study of chemoradiotherapy in HPV16-positive cancers. This table comes from immunoSEQ multiplex PCR, and its TCRdb copy is limited to in-frame clones, with some not included. The repertoire holds 30,000 to 40,000 clones, with more than 65% as singletons. Sequencing was performed on blood, taken from a patient who underwent chemoradiotherapy. These receptors were collected from a human donor with HPV-associated anogenital cancer. Each CDR3 is given with its conserved first and last residue. D genes are given only for firm matches. Clone size is shown for a subset of rows, as once, few, many or a class of expanded clone.

v_call	j_call	clone_size	d_call	cdr3_aa	cdr3_nt
TRBV6-4	TRBJ1-2	once	NA	CASSDASGFSYGYTF	TGTGCCAGCAGTGACGCGTCAGGGTTCTCCTATGGCTACACCTTC
TRBV11-2	TRBJ2-5	NA	NA	CASSLNPGGALETQYF	TGTGCCAGCAGCTTAAACCCTGGGGGTGCTTTAGAGACCCAGTACTTC
TRBV5-1	TRBJ2-7	NA	TRBD1	CASSSGQVYEQYF	TGCGCCAGCAGCTCGGGACAGGTCTACGAGCAGTACTTC
TRBV5-8	TRBJ2-7	NA	NA	CASSPDPYEQYF	TGTGCCAGCAGTCCGGATCCCTACGAGCAGTACTTC
TRBV6-6	TRBJ1-1	NA	NA	CASSYLMANTEAFF	TGTGCCAGCAGTTACCTTATGGCGAACACTGAAGCTTTCTTT
TRBV5-1	TRBJ2-5	NA	TRBD1	CASSLASSGGTGTQETQYF	TGCGCCAGCAGCTTGGCTTCAAGTGGTGGGACAGGGACCCAAGAGACCCAGTACTTC
TRBV6-5	TRBJ2-2	NA	NA	CASSRDPYRELFF	TGTGCCAGCAGCCGGGACCCTTACCGGGAGCTGTTTTTT
TRBV10-3	TRBJ1-1	NA	TRBD1	CAISVPGQGASLF	TGTGCCATCAGTGTACCGGGACAGGGGGCTTCCCTTTTT
TRBV6-1	TRBJ1-1	NA	NA	CASSETRQLNTEAFF	TGTGCCAGCAGTGAAACCAGACAGCTAAACACTGAAGCTTTCTTT
TRBV28	TRBJ2-3	once	NA	CASSFAGPQDTQYF	TGTGCCAGCAGTTTTGCGGGGCCGCAAGATACGCAGTATTTT
TRBV6-1	TRBJ1-2	NA	NA	CASLRNGVYGYTF	TGTGCCAGCCTCCGCAACGGGGTCTACGGCTACACCTTC
TRBV9	TRBJ1-3	few	NA	CASSPSPAADSGNTIYF	TGTGCCAGCAGCCCGAGCCCCGCAGCAGACTCTGGAAACACCATATATTTT
TRBV9	TRBJ2-3	NA	NA	CASSVGVEDTQYF	TGTGCCAGCAGCGTAGGGGTAGAAGATACGCAGTATTTT
TRBV2	TRBJ2-1	NA	TRBD1	CASSGDRGRDNEQFF	TGTGCCAGCAGTGGGGACAGGGGGCGGGACAATGAGCAGTTCTTC
TRBV5-1	TRBJ2-1	NA	NA	CASSVGGGNEQFF	TGCGCCAGCAGCGTTGGAGGGGGCAATGAGCAGTTCTTC
TRBV5-5	TRBJ1-1	NA	NA	CASSLAEVGFGTEAFF	TGTGCCAGCAGCCTCGCGGAGGTGGGCTTCGGGACTGAAGCTTTCTTT
TRBV5-1	TRBJ1-1	NA	NA	CASSPDMNTEAFF	TGCGCCAGCAGCCCTGACATGAACACTGAAGCTTTCTTT
TRBV7-9	TRBJ2-5	NA	NA	CASSRGRETQYF	TGTGCCAGCAGCCGGGGGAGAGAGACCCAGTACTTC
TRBV4-3	TRBJ2-3	NA	TRBD1	CASSQTGAAGDTQYF	TGCGCCAGCAGCCAAACAGGGGCGGCGGGAGATACGCAGTATTTT
TRBV28	TRBJ1-6	NA	NA	CASSPHLGVVSPLHF	TGTGCCAGCAGTCCTCACCTAGGGGTGGTCTCACCCCTCCACTTT
TRBV19	TRBJ1-5	NA	TRBD1	CASSFDRADQPQHF	TGTGCCAGTAGTTTCGACAGGGCCGATCAGCCCCAGCATTTT
TRBV7-2	TRBJ2-1	NA	NA	CASSLTGGTYNEQFF	TGTGCCAGCAGCTTAACCGGGGGCACCTACAATGAGCAGTTCTTC
TRBV10-3	TRBJ1-1	NA	TRBD1	CAISPGQGNTEAFF	TGTGCCATCAGCCCGGGACAGGGAAACACTGAAGCTTTCTTT
TRBV7-9	TRBJ2-1	NA	NA	CASSLQGGNEQFF	TGTGCCAGCAGCTTACAGGGGGGCAATGAGCAGTTCTTC
TRBV13	TRBJ2-7	NA	NA	CASSPPGWEGTPYEQYF	TGTGCCAGCAGCCCTCCCGGTTGGGAAGGGACCCCCTACGAGCAGTACTTC
TRBV30	TRBJ1-4	NA	NA	CAGYGTRGEKLFF	TGTGCCGGGTACGGCACTAGGGGTGAAAAACTGTTTTTT
TRBV6-5	TRBJ2-7	NA	NA	CASSSQGAGEQYF	TGTGCCAGCAGTTCCCAGGGAGCGGGCGAGCAGTACTTC
TRBV6-5	TRBJ1-2	NA	TRBD1	CASSYGRSRGSYTF	TGTGCCAGCAGTTACGGCAGGAGCAGGGGGAGCTACACCTTC
TRBV7-9	TRBJ1-5	NA	NA	CASSLVEQPQHF	TGTGCCAGCAGCTTAGTAGAACAGCCCCAGCATTTT
TRBV5-1	TRBJ1-3	NA	NA	CASSLDSTRNTIYF	TGCGCCAGCAGCTTGGACAGTACCCGAAACACCATATATTTT
TRBV2	TRBJ1-2	few	NA	CASSDKQANYGYTF	TGTGCCAGCAGTGACAAACAGGCTAACTATGGCTACACCTTC